The sequence of this TCR beta chain was determined in a study of early T cells in non-severe SARS-CoV-2 infection. Study at large: Unsorted whole blood bulk RNA was sequenced, with unpaired chains.

Findings and caveats of the study: There was a bias toward anti-spike CD8 responses in VDJdb matching, which missed private and CD4 specificities.

The TCR library protocol attached unique molecular identifiers to the individual cDNA molecules. TCRdb reprocessed the 5' RACE reads with MiXCR, giving one entry per CDR3 protein. The sample has 100,000 to 150,000 distinct CDR3 sequences, 14% to 15% seen once. V shed 1 base and J 5 bases; nucleotides not matched to a gene: 6. The CDR3 covers 15 residues. Germline CDR1 is LGHDT and CDR2 is YNNKEL (reference sequence). With regard to this clonotype: Its antigen remains unknown.

The receptor's source is an adult who was a healthcare worker with PCR-confirmed SARS-CoV-2 infection or an uninfected control (not recorded which). This chain connects TRBV3-1 to TRBJ1-1; TRBD1 matches 8 bases. Sequencing used whole blood. The CDR3: CASSQATGGRTEAFF. The CDR3 bases are TGTGCCAGCAGCCAAGCTACAGGGGGTCGAACTGAAGCTTTCTTT.